These 21 T cell receptor beta chains were sequenced from one sample in a study of cytotoxic CD8 clonotypes in ibrutinib-treated CLL. TCRdb's copy holds only in-frame clones and misses some; the assay was immunoSEQ multiplex PCR. The repertoire holds 150,000 to 200,000 clones, with around nine tenths as singletons. Specimen: PBMCs, collected at disease progression, from a patient treated with ibrutinib. These TCRs come from a human donor with chronic lymphocytic leukemia.

The chain is built from TRBV19 and TRBJ2-7; TRBD1 aligns across 8 bases. The length of the CDR3 is 13 residues. V lost 3 bases and J lost 6; bases outside the gene matches: 4. Per the germline V gene, CDR1 is LNHDA and CDR2 is SQIVND (reference sequence). Here the CDR3 DNA reads TGTGCCAGTAGTATTGGACAGGGCCCCGAGCAGTACTTC. Protein sequence: CASSIGQGPEQYF.

The V and J genes are TRBV27 and TRBJ2-3; 7 bases match TRBD1. The CDR3 has 18 residues. Trimming removed 7 bases from V and 0 bases from J; junction bases left unmatched: 16. Germline-derived CDR1 and CDR2 are MNHEY and SMNVEV (reference sequence). In DNA form, the CDR3 reads TGTGCCAGCACGCCGATTAACGGACAGGTAGATAGCACAGATACGCAGTATTTT. This encodes CASTPINGQVDSTDTQYF.

The chain carries TRBV5-3 and TRBJ1-5; TRBD1 agrees at 9 bases. TRBV5-3 is filed as an ORF, its function uncertain. V was pared by 4 bases and J by 4 bases, with 6 bases of the junction left unmatched. The CDR3 is made up of 15 amino acids. CDR3 in DNA: TGTGCCAGAAGCCCGGGGACAGGGCCTAATCAGCCCCAGCATTTT. Encoded protein: CARSPGTGPNQPQHF.

The chain uses TRBV19 and TRBJ2-3; 7 nucleotides agree with TRBD1. This CDR3 has 13 amino acids. Germline assignment: CDR1 LNHDA and CDR2 SQIVND (reference sequence). The ends lost 5 bases at V and 6 bases at J; junction bases unmatched: 5. The CDR3 is CASSVQGLDTQYF. In DNA form, the CDR3 reads TGTGCCAGTAGTGTACAGGGGCTGGATACGCAGTATTTT. Full variable domain (missing parts from reference TRBV19 and TRBJ2-3): DGGITQSPKYLFRKEGQNVTLSCEQNLNHDAMYWYRQDPGQGLRLIYYSQIVNDFQKGDIAEGYSVSREKKESFPLTVTSAQKNPTAFYLCASSVQGLDTQYFGPGTRLTVL.

This chain links TRBV13 with TRBJ2-7; D unclear. Germline CDR1 and CDR2: PRHDT and FYEKMQ (reference sequence). This CDR3 spans 15 amino acids. V was shortened by 1 base and J by 5 bases, with 15 bases between the two germline ends. CDR3 sequence: CASSLALSYDHEQYF. CDR3 in DNA: TGTGCCAGCAGCTTAGCTTTGTCATACGACCACGAGCAGTACTTC.

The chain is built from TRBV7-3 and TRBJ2-1; 11 bases match TRBD2. CDR3 length: 17 residues. J was trimmed by 7 bases and V by 0 bases; bases with no gene match: 8. Looked up from germline, CDR1 is SGHTA and CDR2 is FQGTGA. Here the CDR3 DNA reads TGTGCCAGCAGCTTAACAGCTAGCGGGAGGATCGCGAATGAGCAGTTCTTC. Protein product: CASSLTASGRIANEQFF.

The chain carries TRBV7-2 and TRBJ2-3; 11 bases map to TRBD2. The CDR3 covers 18 residues. V gave up 1 base and J gave up 0 bases; unmatched junction bases: 6. Germline values: CDR1 SGHTA, CDR2 FQGNSA. The CDR3 nucleotides read TGTGCCAGCAGCTTAGGTCTAGCGGGAGGCCCTAGCACAGATACGCAGTATTTT. It specifies CASSLGLAGGPSTDTQYF.

In DNA, the CDR3 is TGTGCCAGCACCCCTCAAGGGGATATCGGCTCCTACAATGAGCAGTTCTTC. This translates into CASTPQGDIGSYNEQFF. The V gene is TRBV2, the J gene TRBJ2-1; perhaps TRBD1 as D (5 bases). The V end lost 7 bases, the J end lost 0 bases, and 19 bases lay between the germline ends. Looked up from germline, CDR1 is SNHLY and CDR2 is FYNNEI. This CDR3 has 17 amino acids.

V and J are TRBV25-1 and TRBJ1-2, with D maybe TRBD1 (6 bases). V gave up 4 bases and J gave up 8 bases, with 14 bases separating them. This CDR3 has 13 residues. CDR1 and CDR2 (germline): MGHDK, SYGVNS. The CDR3 DNA is TGTGCCAGCAGTGGAACAGGGACGCGGGGCTACACCTTC. Translated: CASSGTGTRGYTF.

The chain uses TRBV6-5 and TRBJ2-1; D not certain. The length of the CDR3 is 15 residues. The V gene lost 4 bases and the J gene lost 3 bases, with 13 bases spanning the gap. The V gene's germline CDR1 is MNHEY and CDR2 SVGAGI. The CDR3 DNA reads TGTGCCAGCAGTTCTAACGGCCTTTACTACAATGAGCAGTTCTTC. Amino acids: CASSSNGLYYNEQFF.

The CDR3 sequence is CASSRDLDTQYF. CDR3 in DNA: TGTGCCAGCAGTCGGGACCTAGATACGCAGTATTTT. This chain connects TRBV7-2 to TRBJ2-3, with D perhaps TRBD1 or TRBD2 (5 bases each). The CDR3 totals 12 residues. Looked up from germline, CDR1 is SGHTA and CDR2 is FQGNSA. Trimming removed 6 bases at V and 5 bases at J, with 9 bases between. The variable domain in full, completed from reference TRBV7-2 and TRBJ2-3, reads GAGVSQSPSNKVTEKGKDVELRCDPISGHTALYWYRQSLGQGLEFLIYFQGNSAPDKSGLPSDRFSAERTGGSVSTLTIQRTQQEDSAVYLCASSRDLDTQYFGPGTRLTVL.

The V call is TRBV5-1, the J call TRBJ2-3; no clear D. V was pared by 0 bases and J by 0 bases, with 8 bases between. CDR1 and CDR2 from the germline V gene are SGHRS and YFSETQ. This CDR3 comprises 15 residues. The CDR3 loop reads CASSLDFPSTDTQYF. In DNA form, the CDR3 reads TGCGCCAGCAGCTTGGACTTCCCTAGCACAGATACGCAGTATTTT.

V gene TRBV7-2 combines with J gene TRBJ1-1, with 7 bases lining up with TRBD1. Trimming took 2 bases from V and 1 from J; bases not matched to a gene: 4. Germline V gene data show CDR1 as SGHTA and CDR2 as FQGNSA. The CDR3 totals 15 residues. CDR3 sequence (DNA): TGTGCCAGCAGCTTATTTACAGGGGCGAACACTGAAGCTTTCTTT. Amino acid sequence: CASSLFTGANTEAFF.

The rearrangement joins TRBV9 to TRBJ2-7; 8 positions agree with TRBD1. Germline CDR1 reads SGDLS; CDR2 reads YYNGEE. The CDR3 covers 14 residues. Trimming removed 3 bases from V and 3 bases from J; junction bases left unmatched: 5. The CDR3 nucleotides read TGTGCCAGCAGCGGGCCGACAGGGGTCTACGAGCAGTACTTC. Protein product: CASSGPTGVYEQYF.

This chain links TRBV19 with TRBJ1-3, with D possibly being TRBD1 (5 bases). CDR3 length: 16 residues. V shed 4 bases and J shed 0 bases, with 13 bases lying between them. Germline lookup yields CDR1 LNHDA and CDR2 SQIVND (reference sequence). CDR3 in amino acids: CASSTQGMTSGNTIYF. CDR3 sequence (DNA): TGTGCCAGTAGTACCCAGGGAATGACCTCTGGAAACACCATATATTTT.

This chain joins TRBV30 and TRBJ1-1, with D hard to call. V was cut by 2 bases and J by 5 bases, with 24 bases left in between. Germline lookup yields CDR1 GTSNPN and CDR2 SVGIG (reference sequence). The CDR3 contains 17 residues. CDR3 bases: TGTGCCTGGAGTAGACGCCATGGACTGGAACGATGGACTGAAGCTTTCTTT. This codes for CAWSRRHGLERWTEAFF. The full variable domain, in which reference TRBV30 and TRBJ1-1 provide the parts outside the CDR3, is SQTIHQWPATLVQPVGSPLSLECTVEGTSNPNLYWYRQAAGRGLQLLFYSVGIGQISSEVPQNLSASRPQDRQFILSSKKLLLSDSGFYLCAWSRRHGLERWTEAFFGQGTRLTVV.

The gene calls are TRBV15 and TRBJ1-1; D call uncertain. Per germline, CDR1 LNHNV and CDR2 YYDKDF (reference sequence). Trimming cost V 0 bases and J 7 bases, with 6 bases left between them. This CDR3 spans 12 amino acids. CDR3: CATSREFGEAFF. The DNA of the CDR3 is TGTGCCACCAGCAGAGAATTTGGTGAAGCTTTCTTT. Full variable domain (outside the CDR3, taken from reference TRBV15 and TRBJ1-1): DAMVIQNPRYQVTQFGKPVTLSCSQTLNHNVMYWYQQKSSQAPKLLFHYYDKDFNNEADTPDNFQSRRPNTSFCFLDIRSPGLGDTAMYLCATSREFGEAFFGQGTRLTVV.

The genes are TRBV9 and TRBJ2-2; 8 nucleotides match TRBD1. In germline, CDR1 is SGDLS, CDR2 YYNGEE. V shed 3 bases and J 8 bases; nucleotides not matched to a gene: 9. This CDR3 is 15 amino acids long. This CDR3 is CASSDRGNVQGELFF. The CDR3 DNA is TGTGCCAGCAGCGACAGGGGGAATGTTCAGGGGGAGCTGTTTTTT.

The chain employs TRBV19 and TRBJ2-7; TRBD2 matches 8 bases. The CDR3 is 13 amino acids. Germline V CDR1 and CDR2: LNHDA, SQIVND (reference sequence). Trimming at V came to 5 bases and at J to 7 bases, leaving 7 bases not matched to a gene. The CDR3 region is CASSLGLALEQYF. CDR3 bases: TGTGCCAGTAGTCTAGGACTAGCTTTGGAGCAGTACTTC.

V and J are TRBV5-1 and TRBJ1-1; D is unclear. Germline CDR1 reads SGHRS; CDR2 reads YFSETQ. This CDR3 comprises 14 residues. V lost 1 base, J lost 2 bases, and 9 bases lay in between. CDR3 DNA: TGCGCCAGCAGCTTGATGGGAATCAACACTGAAGCTTTCTTT. It yields the protein CASSLMGINTEAFF. The full variable domain, its missing parts supplied by reference TRBV5-1 and TRBJ1-1, is KAGVTQTPRYLIKTRGQQVTLSCSPISGHRSVSWYQQTPGQGLQFLFEYFSETQRNKGNFPGRFSGRQFSNSRSEMNVSTLELGDSALYLCASSLMGINTEAFFGQGTRLTVV.

V usage is TRBV18 and J usage is TRBJ1-2; possible D gene TRBD1, 5 bases. The ends were cut back, 0 bases at V and 5 bases at J, with 16 bases in the middle. Looked up from germline, CDR1 is KGHSH and CDR2 is LQKENI. The length of the CDR3 is 16 residues. The CDR3 sequence is CASSPPGRVVSYGYTF. CDR3 nucleotide sequence: TGTGCCAGCTCACCACCGGGCAGGGTCGTTTCTTATGGCTACACCTTC.